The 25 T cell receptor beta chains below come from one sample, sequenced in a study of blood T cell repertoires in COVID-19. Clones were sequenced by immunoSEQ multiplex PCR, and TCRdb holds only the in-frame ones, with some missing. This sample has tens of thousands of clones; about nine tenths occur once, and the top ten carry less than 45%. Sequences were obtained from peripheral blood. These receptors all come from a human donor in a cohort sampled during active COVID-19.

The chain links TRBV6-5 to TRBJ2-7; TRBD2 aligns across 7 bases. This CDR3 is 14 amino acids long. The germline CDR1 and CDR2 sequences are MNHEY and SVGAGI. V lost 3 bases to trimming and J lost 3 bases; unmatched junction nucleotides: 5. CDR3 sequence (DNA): TGTGCCAGCAGTTATCTAGCGGAGAGCTACGAGCAGTACTTC. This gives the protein CASSYLAESYEQYF.

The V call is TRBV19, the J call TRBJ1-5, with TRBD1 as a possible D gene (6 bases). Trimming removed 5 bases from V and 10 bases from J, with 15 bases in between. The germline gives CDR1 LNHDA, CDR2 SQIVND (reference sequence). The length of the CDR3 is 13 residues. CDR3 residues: CASSVSQGTPQHF. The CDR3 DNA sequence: TGTGCCAGTAGTGTTTCACAGGGCACACCCCAGCATTTT.

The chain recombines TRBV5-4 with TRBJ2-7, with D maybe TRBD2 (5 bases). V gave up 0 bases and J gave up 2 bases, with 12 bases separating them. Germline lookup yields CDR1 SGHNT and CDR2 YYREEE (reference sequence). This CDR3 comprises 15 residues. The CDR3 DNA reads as TGTGCCAGCAGCTTGGAGCCGGACTTTACCTACGAGCAGTACTTC. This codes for CASSLEPDFTYEQYF.

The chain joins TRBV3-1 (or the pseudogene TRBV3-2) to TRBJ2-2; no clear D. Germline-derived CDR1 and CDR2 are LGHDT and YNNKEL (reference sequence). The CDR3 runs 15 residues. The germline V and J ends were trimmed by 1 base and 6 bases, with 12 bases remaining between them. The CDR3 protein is CASSQGRTQAGELFF. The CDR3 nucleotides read TGTGCCAGCAGCCAAGGCCGTACCCAGGCCGGGGAGCTGTTTTTT.

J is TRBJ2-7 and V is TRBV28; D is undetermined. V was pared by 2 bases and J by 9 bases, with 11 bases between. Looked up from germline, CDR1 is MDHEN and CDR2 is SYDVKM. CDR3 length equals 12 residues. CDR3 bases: TGTGCCAGCAGTTTACCCGAAACTGGGCAGTACTTC. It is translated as CASSLPETGQYF.

The CDR3 here is CATGTMAGELFF. CDR3 bases: TGTGCCACCGGAACTATGGCCGGGGAGCTGTTTTTT. This chain uses TRBV24-1 with TRBJ2-2, with D hard to call. Germline assignment: CDR1 KGHDR and CDR2 SFDVKD. With 9 bases removed from V and 6 bases from J, the gap between germline ends came to 10 bases. The CDR3 is 12 amino acids.

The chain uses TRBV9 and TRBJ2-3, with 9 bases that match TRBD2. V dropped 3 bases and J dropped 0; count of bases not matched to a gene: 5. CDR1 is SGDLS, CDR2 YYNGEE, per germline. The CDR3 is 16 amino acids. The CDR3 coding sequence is TGTGCCAGCAGCGCGCGGGGGGGAGTGAGCACAGATACGCAGTATTTT. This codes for CASSARGGVSTDTQYF.

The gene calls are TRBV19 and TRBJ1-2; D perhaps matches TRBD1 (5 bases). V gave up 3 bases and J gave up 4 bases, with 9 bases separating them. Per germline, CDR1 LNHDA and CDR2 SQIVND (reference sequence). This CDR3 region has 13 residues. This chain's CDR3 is CASSMGLTYGYTF. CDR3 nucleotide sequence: TGTGCCAGTAGTATGGGACTTACCTATGGCTACACCTTC.

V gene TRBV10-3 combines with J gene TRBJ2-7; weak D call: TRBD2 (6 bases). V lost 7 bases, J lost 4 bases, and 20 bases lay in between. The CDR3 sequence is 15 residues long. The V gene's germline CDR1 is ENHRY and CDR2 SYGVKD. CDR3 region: CAINSRGELLYEQYF. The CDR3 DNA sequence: TGTGCCATCAATAGTCGCGGGGAGCTTTTGTACGAGCAGTACTTC.

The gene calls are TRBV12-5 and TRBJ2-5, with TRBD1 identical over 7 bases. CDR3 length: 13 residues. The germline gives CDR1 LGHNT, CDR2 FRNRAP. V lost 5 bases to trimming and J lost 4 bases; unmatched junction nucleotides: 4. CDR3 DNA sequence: TGTGCTAGTGGTCCCGGGACAGTAGAGACCCAGTACTTC. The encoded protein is CASGPGTVETQYF.

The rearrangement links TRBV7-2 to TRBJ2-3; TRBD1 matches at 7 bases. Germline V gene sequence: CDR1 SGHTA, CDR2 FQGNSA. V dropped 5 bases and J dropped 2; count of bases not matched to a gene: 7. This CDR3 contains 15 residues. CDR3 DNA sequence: TGTGCCAGCAGCGCCCCGACAGGGATCACAGATACGCAGTATTTT. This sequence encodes CASSAPTGITDTQYF.

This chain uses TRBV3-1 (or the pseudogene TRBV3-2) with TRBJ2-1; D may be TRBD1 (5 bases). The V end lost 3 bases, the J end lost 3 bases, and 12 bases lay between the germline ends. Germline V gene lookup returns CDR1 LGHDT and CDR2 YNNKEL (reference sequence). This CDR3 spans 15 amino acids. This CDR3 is CASSHQGWGYNEQFF. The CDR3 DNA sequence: TGTGCCAGCAGCCACCAGGGTTGGGGCTACAATGAGCAGTTCTTC.

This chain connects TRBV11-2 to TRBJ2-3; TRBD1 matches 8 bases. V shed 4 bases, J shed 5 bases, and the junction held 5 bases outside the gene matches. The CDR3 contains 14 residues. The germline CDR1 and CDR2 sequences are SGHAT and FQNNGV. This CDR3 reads CASSSTGVGDTQYF. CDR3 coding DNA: TGTGCCAGCAGCTCGACAGGGGTAGGAGATACGCAGTATTTT.

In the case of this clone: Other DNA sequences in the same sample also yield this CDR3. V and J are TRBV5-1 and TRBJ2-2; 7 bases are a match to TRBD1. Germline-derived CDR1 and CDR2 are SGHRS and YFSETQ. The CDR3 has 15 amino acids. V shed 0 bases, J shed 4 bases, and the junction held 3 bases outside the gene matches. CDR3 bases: TGCGCCAGCAGCTTGGGACAGGGCGGCACCGGGGAGCTGTTTTTT. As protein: CASSLGQGGTGELFF.

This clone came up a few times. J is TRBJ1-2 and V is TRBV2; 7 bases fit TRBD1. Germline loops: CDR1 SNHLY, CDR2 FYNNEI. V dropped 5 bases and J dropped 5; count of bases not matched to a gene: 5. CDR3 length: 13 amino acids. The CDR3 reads CASSSGTAYGYTF. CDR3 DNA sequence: TGTGCCAGCAGTTCCGGGACAGCGTATGGCTACACCTTC.

CDR3 in DNA: TGTGCCAGCAGCCAAGATCGTCAGGGATTTTCCTACAATGAGCAGTTCTTC. It yields the protein CASSQDRQGFSYNEQFF. The chain couples TRBV4-2 to TRBJ2-1, with D perhaps matching TRBD1 (5 bases). V lost 0 bases, J lost 1 base, and 13 bases lay in between. The CDR3 loop spans 17 amino acids. The V gene's germline CDR1 is LGHNA and CDR2 YNFKEQ.

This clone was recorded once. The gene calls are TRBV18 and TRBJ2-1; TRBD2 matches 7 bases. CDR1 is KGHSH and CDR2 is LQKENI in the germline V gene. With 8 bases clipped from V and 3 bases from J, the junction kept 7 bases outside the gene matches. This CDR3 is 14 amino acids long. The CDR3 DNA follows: TGTGCCAGCGGAGGGGCTAGCGGCTACAATGAGCAGTTCTTC. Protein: CASGGASGYNEQFF.

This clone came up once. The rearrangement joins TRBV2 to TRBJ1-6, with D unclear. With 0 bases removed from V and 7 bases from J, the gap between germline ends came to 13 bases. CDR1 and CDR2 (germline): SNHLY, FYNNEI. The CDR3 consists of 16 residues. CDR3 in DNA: TGTGCCAGCAGTGAAGCCCCGGGATTTTCAAATTCACCCCTCCACTTT. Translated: CASSEAPGFSNSPLHF.

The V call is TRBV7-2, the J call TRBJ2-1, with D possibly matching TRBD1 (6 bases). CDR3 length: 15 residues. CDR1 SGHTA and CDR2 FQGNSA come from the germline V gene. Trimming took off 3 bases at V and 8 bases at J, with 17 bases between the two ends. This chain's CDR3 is CASSLATGMEDEQFF. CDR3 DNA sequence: TGTGCCAGCAGCTTGGCGACAGGAATGGAAGATGAGCAGTTCTTC.

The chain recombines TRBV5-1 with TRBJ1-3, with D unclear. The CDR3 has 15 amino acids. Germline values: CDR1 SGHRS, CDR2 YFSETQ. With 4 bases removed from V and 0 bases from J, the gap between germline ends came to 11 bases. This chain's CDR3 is CASSAFGNSGNTIYF. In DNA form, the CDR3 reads TGCGCCAGCAGCGCCTTTGGCAACTCTGGAAACACCATATATTTT.

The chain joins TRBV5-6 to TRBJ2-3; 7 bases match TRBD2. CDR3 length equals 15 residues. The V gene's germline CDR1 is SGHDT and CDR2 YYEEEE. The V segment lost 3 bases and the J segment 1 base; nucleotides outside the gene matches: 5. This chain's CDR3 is CASSYPRGGTDTQYF. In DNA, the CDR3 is TGTGCCAGCAGCTACCCACGGGGGGGCACAGATACGCAGTATTTT. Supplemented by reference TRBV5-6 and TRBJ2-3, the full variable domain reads DAGVTQSPTHLIKTRGQQVTLRCSPKSGHDTVSWYQQALGQGPQFIFQYYEEEERQRGNFPDRFSGHQFPNYSSELNVNALLLGDSALYLCASSYPRGGTDTQYFGPGTRLTVL.

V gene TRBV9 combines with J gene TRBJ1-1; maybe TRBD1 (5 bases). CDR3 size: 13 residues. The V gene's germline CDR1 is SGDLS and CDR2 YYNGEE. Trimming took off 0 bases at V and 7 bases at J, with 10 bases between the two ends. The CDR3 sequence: CASSVDWGGEAFF. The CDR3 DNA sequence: TGTGCCAGCAGCGTAGATTGGGGGGGTGAAGCTTTCTTT.

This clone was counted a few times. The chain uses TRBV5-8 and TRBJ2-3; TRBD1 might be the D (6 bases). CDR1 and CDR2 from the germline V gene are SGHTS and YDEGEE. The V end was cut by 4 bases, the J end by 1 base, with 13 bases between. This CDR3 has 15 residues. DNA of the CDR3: TGTGCCAGCAGCAAGGTGGCAGGGGGCACAGATACGCAGTATTTT. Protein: CASSKVAGGTDTQYF.

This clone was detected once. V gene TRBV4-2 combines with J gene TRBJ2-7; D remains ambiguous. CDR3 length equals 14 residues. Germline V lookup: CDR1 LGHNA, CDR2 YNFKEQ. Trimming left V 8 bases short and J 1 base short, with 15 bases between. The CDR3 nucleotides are TGTGCCAGCGGCTTTGTTCCCGTTTCCTACGAGCAGTACTTC. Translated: CASGFVPVSYEQYF.

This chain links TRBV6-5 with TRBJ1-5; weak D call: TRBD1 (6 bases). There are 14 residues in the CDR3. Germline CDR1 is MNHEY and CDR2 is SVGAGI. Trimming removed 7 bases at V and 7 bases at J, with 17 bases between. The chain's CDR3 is CASINRVLGQPQHF. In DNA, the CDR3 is TGTGCCAGCATCAACAGGGTCCTAGGGCAGCCCCAGCATTTT.